Each of the 24 T cell receptor beta chains below was sequenced from the same sample in a study of blood T cell repertoires in COVID-19. Here immunoSEQ multiplex PCR was the method, and the copy in TCRdb shows in-frame clones only, minus some. The table has approximately 70,000 clones, about 91% seen once; the top ten hold 13%. Sample: peripheral blood. These receptors all come from a human donor with active COVID-19. The donor label of this sample is uncertain.

The V gene is TRBV5-4, the J gene TRBJ2-1; D may be TRBD2 (7 bases). The ends were cut back, 3 bases at V and 3 bases at J, with 16 bases in the middle. Germline V gene sequence: CDR1 SGHNT, CDR2 YYREEE (reference sequence). This CDR3 has 16 residues. The CDR3 region is CASSWGGGSSYNEQFF. The CDR3 bases are TGTGCCAGCAGCTGGGGGGGCGGGAGCAGCTACAATGAGCAGTTCTTC.

This chain uses TRBV11-2 with TRBJ2-4; 9 bases line up with TRBD1. Trimming cost V 4 bases and J 3 bases; bases outside gene matches: 4. This CDR3 contains 15 residues. Germline-derived CDR1 and CDR2 are SGHAT and FQNNGV. The CDR3 loop reads CASSSQGAGKNIQYF. The DNA for the CDR3 is TGTGCCAGCAGCTCACAGGGGGCGGGCAAAAACATTCAGTACTTC.

The chain couples TRBV7-2 to TRBJ1-5; the match to TRBD1 covers 8 bases. V was pared by 5 bases and J by 0 bases, with 9 bases of the junction left unmatched. The CDR3 spans 17 residues. Germline V gene sequence: CDR1 SGHTA, CDR2 FQGNSA. CDR3 region: CASSLEGTGYSNQPQHF. CDR3 nucleotide sequence: TGTGCCAGCAGCCTAGAAGGGACAGGTTATAGCAATCAGCCCCAGCATTTT.

The chain carries TRBV2 and TRBJ2-5; the match to TRBD1 covers 8 bases. J lost 2 bases, V lost 6 bases, and 5 bases had no gene match. Germline V gene sequence: CDR1 SNHLY, CDR2 FYNNEI. The CDR3 length is 14 residues. The CDR3 is CASSEQGGQETQYF. The DNA for the CDR3 is TGTGCCAGCAGCGAACAGGGGGGTCAAGAGACCCAGTACTTC.

The chain employs TRBV6-5 and TRBJ2-5, with TRBD1 matching over 9 bases. Unmatched junction bases numbered 5, after V lost 7 bases and J lost 2 bases. The CDR3 length is 14 residues. Germline CDR1 reads MNHEY; CDR2 reads SVGAGI. For the CDR3, the DNA is TGTGCCAGCAAGCAGGACAGGGGACAAGAGACCCAGTACTTC. Its translation is CASKQDRGQETQYF.

The rearrangement joins TRBV28 to TRBJ2-6, with 9 bases matching TRBD2. Trimming removed 7 bases from V and 0 bases from J; junction bases left unmatched: 10. The CDR3 runs to 18 residues. Germline CDR1 MDHEN, CDR2 SYDVKM. CDR3 coding DNA: TGTGCCAGCACCTCCACGGGCGGGAGGGTCTCTGGGGCCAACGTCCTGACTTTC. It translates to CASTSTGGRVSGANVLTF.

V usage is TRBV15 and J usage is TRBJ2-7; maybe TRBD1 (5 bases). The V end was cut by 1 base, the J end by 6 bases, with 22 bases between. The CDR3 runs 17 residues. The germline V gene encodes CDR1 LNHNV and CDR2 YYDKDF (reference sequence). CDR3 DNA sequence: TGTGCCACCAGCAGAGGGGTTCTTGGGCAGGGTTCGCGCGAGCAGTACTTC. Its protein is CATSRGVLGQGSREQYF. Based on the CDR3 plus reference TRBV15 and TRBJ2-7, the full variable domain is DAMVIQNPRYQVTQFGKPVTLSCSQTLNHNVMYWYQQKSSQAPKLLFHYYDKDFNNEADTPDNFQSRRPNTSFCFLDIRSPGLGDTAMYLCATSRGVLGQGSREQYFGPGTRLTVT.

J is TRBJ2-7 and V is TRBV27; TRBD2 agrees at 8 bases. Losses at the gene ends were 0 bases for V and 4 bases for J; bases not matched to a gene: 2. The germline CDR1 and CDR2 sequences are MNHEY and SMNVEV (reference sequence). The CDR3 is made up of 14 amino acids. The CDR3 spells CASSLSSGRYEQYF. The CDR3 DNA reads TGTGCCAGCAGTTTATCCAGCGGGAGATACGAGCAGTACTTC.

The rearrangement joins TRBV15 to TRBJ1-1; TRBD1 might be the D (6 bases). In germline, CDR1 is LNHNV, CDR2 YYDKDF (reference sequence). The CDR3 sequence is 13 residues long. V lost 4 bases, J lost 3 bases, and 9 bases lay in between. CDR3 nucleotides: TGTGCCACCAGCACTCGGACAGACACTGAAGCTTTCTTT. Translation gives CATSTRTDTEAFF. Filled out from reference TRBV15 and TRBJ1-1, the complete variable domain reads DAMVIQNPRYQVTQFGKPVTLSCSQTLNHNVMYWYQQKSSQAPKLLFHYYDKDFNNEADTPDNFQSRRPNTSFCFLDIRSPGLGDTAMYLCATSTRTDTEAFFGQGTRLTVV.

The CDR3 DNA is TGTGCCATCAGTGAGTCGACTCGGACTAGCCCAGATACGCAGTATTTT. Its translation: CAISESTRTSPDTQYF. This chain connects TRBV10-3 to TRBJ2-3, with 8 bases identical to TRBD2. This CDR3 contains 16 residues. J lost 4 bases, V lost 0 bases, and 6 bases had no gene match. Germline assignment: CDR1 ENHRY and CDR2 SYGVKD.

The chain employs TRBV3-1 (or the pseudogene TRBV3-2) and TRBJ1-1, with 7 bases identical to TRBD1. The CDR3 loop spans 20 amino acids. Germline V gene sequence: CDR1 LGHDT, CDR2 YNNKEL (reference sequence). The ends lost 5 bases at V and 3 bases at J; junction bases unmatched: 24. Here the CDR3 reads CASSLTLRRGNNYDDTEAFF. CDR3 bases: TGTGCCAGCAGCTTAACCCTTCGCAGGGGGAACAATTACGATGACACTGAAGCTTTCTTT.

V gene TRBV7-9 combines with J gene TRBJ2-2, with D possibly being TRBD1 (6 bases). The CDR3 sequence is 15 residues long. V was trimmed by 5 bases and J by 0 bases, leaving 10 bases between them. Germline-derived CDR1 and CDR2 are SEHNR and FQNEAQ (reference sequence). CDR3 region: CASSLRQANTGELFF. The CDR3 DNA reads as TGTGCCAGCAGCCTGCGACAGGCGAACACCGGGGAGCTGTTTTTT. The whole variable domain, filled in from reference TRBV7-9 and TRBJ2-2, reads DTGVSQNPRHKITKRGQNVTFRCDPISEHNRLYWYRQTLGQGPEFLTYFQNEAQLEKSRLLSDRFSAERPKGSFSTLEIQRTEQGDSAMYLCASSLRQANTGELFFGEGSRLTVL.

The CDR3 protein is CASSRDRVGHTQYF. CDR3 bases: TGTGCCAGTAGCAGGGACAGGGTGGGTCATACGCAGTATTTT. V is TRBV19 and J is TRBJ2-3; 9 nucleotides match TRBD1. The germline V gene encodes CDR1 LNHDA and CDR2 SQIVND (reference sequence). Trimming cost V 6 bases and J 7 bases; bases outside gene matches: 8. The CDR3 sequence is 14 residues long.

This chain uses TRBV29-1 with TRBJ1-4, with TRBD1 matching 7 bases. CDR3 length: 14 residues. The germline CDR1 and CDR2 sequences are SQVTM and ANQGSEA. The trim removed 7 bases at V and 4 bases at J, leaving 9 bases unmatched. The CDR3 region has the DNA TGCAGCGAAACAGGGGACAGCTATAATGAAAAACTGTTTTTT. Its protein product is CSETGDSYNEKLFF.

The rearrangement links TRBV5-4 to TRBJ1-1, with 8 bases fitting TRBD1. This CDR3 has 17 residues. V shed 3 bases, J shed 1 base, and the junction held 11 bases outside the gene matches. From germline, CDR1 is SGHNT and CDR2 YYREEE (reference sequence). The CDR3 DNA is TGTGCCAGCAGCTACGGACAGGGAGGAGGGAGGAACACTGAAGCTTTCTTT. This gives the protein CASSYGQGGGRNTEAFF.

The V call is TRBV7-8, the J call TRBJ1-3, with 7 bases that match TRBD1. The V segment lost 4 bases and the J segment 1 base; nucleotides outside the gene matches: 1. This CDR3 is 14 amino acids long. Germline V gene lookup returns CDR1 SGHVS and CDR2 FQNEAQ. As DNA, the CDR3 is TGTGCCAGCAGCTCAGGGGGATCTGGAAACACCATATATTTT. Translation gives CASSSGGSGNTIYF.

The chain carries TRBV19 and TRBJ1-2, with 7 bases aligning to TRBD1. This CDR3 has 13 residues. The germline gives CDR1 LNHDA, CDR2 SQIVND (reference sequence). The junction had 8 bases not matched to a gene; V was cut back by 5 bases and J by 8 bases. This chain's CDR3 is CASSSEGARGYTF. CDR3 nucleotides: TGTGCCAGTAGTTCGGAGGGGGCAAGGGGCTACACCTTC.

The chain is built from TRBV4-3 and TRBJ2-7; tentative D call: TRBD2 (5 bases). With 1 base removed from V and 0 bases from J, the gap between germline ends came to 10 bases. Germline CDR1 is LGHNA and CDR2 is YSLEER. The CDR3 is 15 residues long. CDR3 sequence (DNA): TGCGCCAGCAGCCAAGGGCGGGTAGACTCCTACGAGCAGTACTTC. Amino acid sequence: CASSQGRVDSYEQYF.

V is TRBV2 and J is TRBJ2-1, with D maybe TRBD2 (6 bases). The CDR3 runs 13 residues. In germline, CDR1 is SNHLY, CDR2 FYNNEI. Trimming pared 4 bases from V and 8 bases from J, leaving 12 bases between. The CDR3 region has the DNA TGTGCCAGCAGTGCGCCGGGGGTGGATGAGCAGTTCTTC. It translates to CASSAPGVDEQFF.

This CDR3 is CATSDFPDEQFF. CDR3 DNA sequence: TGTGCCACCAGTGATTTTCCGGATGAGCAGTTCTTC. This chain connects TRBV24-1 to TRBJ2-1; D uncertain. Between the trimmed V and J ends, which lost 1 base and 8 bases, there was a span of 5 bases. In germline, CDR1 is KGHDR, CDR2 SFDVKD. The CDR3 is 12 residues long.

The CDR3 protein is CASSQGQNSNQPQHF. DNA of the CDR3: TGTGCCAGCAGCCAAGGACAAAATAGCAATCAGCCCCAGCATTTT. This chain connects TRBV3-1 (or the pseudogene TRBV3-2) to TRBJ1-5; D is ambiguous. The CDR3 runs 15 residues. CDR1 LGHDT and CDR2 YNNKEL come from the germline V gene (reference sequence). Trimming stripped 1 base from V and 0 bases from J, with 7 bases between.

The V call is TRBV7-8, the J call TRBJ2-3; 7 bases agree with TRBD1. This CDR3 region has 13 residues. CDR1 and CDR2 (germline): SGHVS, FQNEAQ. V shed 5 bases and J 3 bases; nucleotides not matched to a gene: 2. The CDR3 region has the DNA TGTGCCAGCAGCCGACAGGGAACAGATACGCAGTATTTT. This codes for CASSRQGTDTQYF.

The chain couples TRBV28 to TRBJ2-2, with a possible D match to TRBD1 (5 bases). The germline V and J ends were trimmed by 3 bases and 1 base, with 15 bases remaining between them. The CDR3 runs to 17 residues. Germline CDR1 reads MDHEN; CDR2 reads SYDVKM. CDR3 nucleotide sequence: TGTGCCAGCAGTTTTTCTGGTACAGGCGGGAACACCGGGGAGCTGTTTTTT. Translating it yields CASSFSGTGGNTGELFF.

The chain recombines TRBV28 with TRBJ1-2; TRBD1 aligns across 10 bases. Germline loops: CDR1 MDHEN, CDR2 SYDVKM. V dropped 6 bases and J dropped 0; count of bases not matched to a gene: 1. This CDR3 has 14 amino acids. Here the CDR3 DNA reads TGTGCCAGCAGGACAGGGGGCGCTAACTATGGCTACACCTTC. This gives the protein CASRTGGANYGYTF.